This T cell receptor beta chain originates from a study of T cell responses to AZD1222 COVID-19 vaccine. This CDR3 is 16 amino acids long. V shed 4 bases and J 4 bases; nucleotides not matched to a gene: 11. Germline values: CDR1 LGHNA, CDR2 YSLEER. Sequenced by immunoSEQ multiplex PCR; TCRdb stores in-frame clones only, minus some. Of 130,000 or so clones in the sample, about 89% were seen once. Sequencing used peripheral blood, obtained 28 days after the second dose of the MenACWY control vaccine. This sequence joins TRBV4-3 and TRBJ2-5, with TRBD2 identical over 8 bases. The source is an adult who received the MenACWY meningococcal vaccine as a control. The CDR3 is CASSPGAGAVGETQYF. In nucleotides, the CDR3 is TGCGCCAGCAGCCCGGGAGCGGGGGCAGTGGGAGAGACCCAGTACTTC.